The sequence of this TCR beta chain was determined in a study of OX40 agonist ivuxolimab in advanced cancers. Study in general: Partial responses were achieved by three patients, of whom one had hepatocellular carcinoma and two had cutaneous melanoma.

V was trimmed by 2 bases and J by 3 bases, leaving 7 bases between them. The V gene's germline CDR1 is SGHTA and CDR2 FQGNSA. The length of the CDR3 is 13 residues. Profiled with immunoSEQ multiplex PCR; TCRdb holds only in-frame clones, not every one. The table includes about 88,000 clones, 75% to 90% detected once. This receptor was identified in an adult with an advanced solid tumor such as melanoma, head and neck, liver or kidney cancer. This rearrangement joins TRBV7-2 to TRBJ2-5, with D perhaps matching TRBD1 (5 bases). The material was CD4+ or CD8+ T cells sorted from blood, obtained in a trial of the OX40 agonist ivuxolimab. The CDR3 loop is CASSLNRKETQYF. The CDR3 nucleotides are TGTGCCAGCAGCTTAAACAGGAAAGAGACCCAGTACTTC.